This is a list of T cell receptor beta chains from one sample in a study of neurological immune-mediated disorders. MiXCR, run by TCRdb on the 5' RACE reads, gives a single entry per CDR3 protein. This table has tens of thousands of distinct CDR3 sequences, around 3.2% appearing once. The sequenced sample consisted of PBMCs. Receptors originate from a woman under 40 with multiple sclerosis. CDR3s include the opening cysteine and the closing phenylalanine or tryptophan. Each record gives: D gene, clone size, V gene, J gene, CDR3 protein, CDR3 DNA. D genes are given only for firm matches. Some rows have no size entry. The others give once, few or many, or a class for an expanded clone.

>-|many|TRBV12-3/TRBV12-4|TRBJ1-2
CASSLAGTSYGYTF
TGTGCCAGCAGTTTAGCGGGGACGAGCTATGGCTACACCTTC
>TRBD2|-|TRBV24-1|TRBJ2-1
CATSEVTSGRNEQFF
TGTGCCACCAGTGAAGTGACTAGCGGGAGGAATGAGCAGTTCTTC
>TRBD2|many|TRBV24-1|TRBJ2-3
CATSDPGTRGTDTQYF
TGTGCCACCAGTGATCCCGGGACTAGGGGTACAGATACGCAGTATTTT
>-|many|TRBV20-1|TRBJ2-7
CSARYQSYEQYF
TGCAGTGCTAGATACCAGTCCTACGAGCAGTACTTC
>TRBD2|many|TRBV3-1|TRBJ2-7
CASGTGGGYEQYF
TGTGCCAGCGGAACGGGGGGGGGCTACGAGCAGTACTTC
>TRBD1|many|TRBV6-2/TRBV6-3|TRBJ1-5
CASSYIWTGLNQPQHF
TGTGCCAGCAGTTACATTTGGACAGGACTCAATCAGCCCCAGCATTTT
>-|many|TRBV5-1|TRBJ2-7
CASNFGDTAEQYF
TGCGCCAGCAATTTCGGGGATACAGCCGAGCAGTACTTC
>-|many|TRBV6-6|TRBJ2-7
CASIPAIGSAVDEQYF
TGTGCCAGCATTCCAGCGATAGGGTCCGCGGTGGACGAGCAGTACTTC
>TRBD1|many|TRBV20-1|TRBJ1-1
CSAAGQGGTEAFF
TGCAGTGCAGCAGGACAGGGGGGGACTGAAGCTTTCTTT
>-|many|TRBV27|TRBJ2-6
CASSWGATGANVLTF
TGTGCCAGCAGTTGGGGTGCAACTGGGGCCAACGTCCTGACTTTC
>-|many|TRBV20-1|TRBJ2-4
CSARTDRNIQYF
TGCAGTGCTAGGACGGACAGAAACATTCAGTACTTC
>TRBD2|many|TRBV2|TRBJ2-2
CASSGGLAGPGGDTGELFF
TGTGCCAGCAGCGGTGGACTAGCGGGACCTGGGGGGGACACCGGGGAGCTGTTTTTT
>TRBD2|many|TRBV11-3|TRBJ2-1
CASSFPAGGSGDEQFF
TGTGCCAGCAGCTTCCCAGCGGGAGGGTCGGGGGATGAGCAGTTCTTC
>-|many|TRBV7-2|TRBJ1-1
CASSRQRNTEAFF
TGTGCCAGCAGCCGTCAGAGGAACACTGAAGCTTTCTTT
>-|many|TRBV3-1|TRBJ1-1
CASSLNGNTEAFF
TGTGCCAGCAGCCTTAACGGGAACACTGAAGCTTTCTTT
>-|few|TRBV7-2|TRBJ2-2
CASRDTGNTGELFF
TGTGCCAGCAGAGATACAGGAAACACCGGGGAGCTGTTTTTT
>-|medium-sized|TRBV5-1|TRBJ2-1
CASSLGGEQFF
TGCGCCAGCAGCTTGGGAGGAGAGCAGTTCTTC
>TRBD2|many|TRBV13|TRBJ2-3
CASSSRLAGTDTQYF
TGTGCCAGCAGCTCCCGACTAGCGGGGACAGATACGCAGTATTTT
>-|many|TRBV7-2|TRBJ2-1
CASSFAVAEGNEQFF
TGTGCCAGCAGCTTTGCGGTTGCGGAAGGCAATGAGCAGTTCTTC
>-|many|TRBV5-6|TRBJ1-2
CASSLGQTYGYTF
TGTGCCAGCAGCTTGGGACAAACCTATGGCTACACCTTC
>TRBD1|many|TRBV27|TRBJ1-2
CASSRTGTGVYGYTF
TGTGCCAGCAGTCGGACCGGGACAGGGGTTTATGGCTACACCTTC
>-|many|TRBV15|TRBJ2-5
CATSKETFRSGTQYF
TGTGCCACCAGCAAAGAGACCTTTAGGAGTGGGACCCAGTACTTC
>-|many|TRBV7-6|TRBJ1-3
CASSLAPRGSGNTIYF
TGTGCCAGCAGCTTAGCCCCCAGGGGCTCTGGAAACACCATATATTTT
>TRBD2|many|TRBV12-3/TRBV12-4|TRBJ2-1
CASSSSGNEQFF
TGTGCCAGCAGTTCTAGCGGGAACGAGCAGTTCTTC
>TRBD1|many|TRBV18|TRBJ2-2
CASSPGQTNTGELFF
TGTGCCAGCTCTCCGGGACAGACGAACACCGGGGAGCTGTTTTTT
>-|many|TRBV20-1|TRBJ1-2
CSARNTGFGGYTF
TGCAGTGCTAGAAACACAGGGTTTGGTGGCTACACCTTC
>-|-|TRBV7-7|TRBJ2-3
CASSVDSTSTDTHYF
TGTGCCAGCAGCGTCGACTCCACCTCCACAGATACGCATTATTTT
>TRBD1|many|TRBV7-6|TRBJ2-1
CASSFGQGIMNEQFF
TGTGCCAGCAGCTTTGGACAGGGGATTATGAATGAGCAGTTCTTC
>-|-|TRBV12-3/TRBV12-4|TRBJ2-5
CASSLVGERETQYF
TGTGCCAGCAGTTTAGTTGGGGAGAGAGAGACCCAGTACTTC
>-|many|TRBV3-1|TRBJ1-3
CASSQDPGHPIRNTIYF
TGTGCCAGCAGCCAAGATCCAGGGCACCCTATTAGAAACACCATATATTTT
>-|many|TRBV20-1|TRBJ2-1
CSAQPGGPYNEQFF
TGCAGTGCCCAGCCCGGGGGGCCCTACAATGAGCAGTTCTTC
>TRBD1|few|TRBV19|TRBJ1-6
CASSPTGDRSGSPLHF
TGTGCCAGTAGTCCCACCGGGGACAGGAGCGGTTCACCCCTCCACTTT
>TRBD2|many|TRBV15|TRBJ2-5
CATSPDGAGGRETQYF
TGTGCCACCAGCCCCGACGGGGCGGGAGGGAGGGAGACCCAGTACTTC
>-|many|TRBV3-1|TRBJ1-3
CASSQGRSSGNTIYF
TGTGCCAGCAGCCAAGGGCGGAGCTCTGGAAACACCATATATTTT
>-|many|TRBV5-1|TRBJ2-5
CASSLGSQETQYF
TGCGCCAGCAGCTTGGGGAGCCAAGAGACCCAGTACTTC
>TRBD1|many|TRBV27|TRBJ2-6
CASSSQGAGANVLTF
TGTGCCAGCAGTTCCCAGGGGGCTGGGGCCAACGTCCTGACTTTC
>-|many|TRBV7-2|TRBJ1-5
CASSFKRNQPQHF
TGTGCCAGCAGCTTTAAGAGAAATCAGCCCCAGCATTTT
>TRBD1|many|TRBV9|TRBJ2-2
CASSPDRVGTGELFF
TGTGCCAGCAGCCCCGACAGGGTTGGCACCGGGGAGCTGTTTTTT
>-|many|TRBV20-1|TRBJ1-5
CSARRHGNQPQNF
TGCAGTGCTAGAAGACACGGAAATCAGCCCCAGAATTTT
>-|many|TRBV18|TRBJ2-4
CASSPQGDLAKNIQYF
TGTGCCAGCTCACCACAAGGGGATTTAGCCAAAAACATTCAGTACTTC
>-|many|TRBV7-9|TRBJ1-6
CASSPSGGTNSPLHF
TGTGCCAGCAGCCCTTCTGGCGGGACGAATTCACCCCTCCACTTT
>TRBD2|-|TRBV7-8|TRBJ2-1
CASSPLTSGEYNEQFF
TGTGCCAGCAGTCCTTTAACTAGCGGAGAATACAATGAGCAGTTCTTC
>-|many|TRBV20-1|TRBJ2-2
CSARGLGGGELFF
TGCAGTGCTCGGGGACTTGGGGGCGGGGAGCTGTTTTTT
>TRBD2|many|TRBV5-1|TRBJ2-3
CASSLVLAGRTDTQYF
TGCGCCAGCAGCTTGGTTTTAGCGGGACGCACAGATACGCAGTATTTT
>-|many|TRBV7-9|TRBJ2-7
CASSSRGAAEQYF
TGTGCCAGCAGCTCCCGCGGCGCAGCCGAGCAGTACTTC
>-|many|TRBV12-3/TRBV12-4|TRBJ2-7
CASKGAGQLYEQYF
TGTGCCAGCAAAGGGGCGGGACAGCTCTACGAGCAGTACTTC
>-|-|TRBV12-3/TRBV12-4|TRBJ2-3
CASSFRSAGSTDTQYF
TGTGCCAGCAGTTTCAGGTCGGCAGGTAGCACAGATACGCAGTATTTT
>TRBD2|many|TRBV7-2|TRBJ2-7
CASSSLRTSGSTEQYF
TGTGCCAGCAGCTCGCTAAGGACTAGCGGGAGTACCGAGCAGTACTTC
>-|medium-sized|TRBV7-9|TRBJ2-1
CASSLLAGTYNEQFF
TGTGCCAGCAGCTTACTTGCAGGGACCTACAATGAGCAGTTCTTC
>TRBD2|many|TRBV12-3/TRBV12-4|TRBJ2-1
CASSHNLAGTYNEQFF
TGTGCCAGCAGCCACAATCTAGCGGGAACCTACAATGAGCAGTTCTTC